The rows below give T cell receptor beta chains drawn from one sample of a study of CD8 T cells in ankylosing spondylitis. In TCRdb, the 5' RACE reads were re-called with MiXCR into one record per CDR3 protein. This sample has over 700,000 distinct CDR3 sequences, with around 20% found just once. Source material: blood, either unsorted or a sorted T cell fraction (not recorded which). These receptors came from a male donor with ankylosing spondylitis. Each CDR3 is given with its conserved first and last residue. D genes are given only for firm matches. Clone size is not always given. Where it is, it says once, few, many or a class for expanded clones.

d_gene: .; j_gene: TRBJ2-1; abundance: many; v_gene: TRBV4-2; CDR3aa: CASSQVRFDAISNEQFF; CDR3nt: TGTGCCAGCAGCCAAGTTAGGTTTGACGCTATATCCAATGAGCAGTTCTTC
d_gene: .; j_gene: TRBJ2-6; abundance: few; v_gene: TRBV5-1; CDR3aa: CASSPRTQSFGANVLTF; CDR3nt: TGCGCCAGCAGCCCCCGGACCCAATCCTTTGGGGCCAACGTCCTGACTTTC
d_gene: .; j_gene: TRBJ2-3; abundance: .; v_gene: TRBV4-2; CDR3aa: CASSQDNLAASTDTQYF; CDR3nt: TGCGCCAGCAGCCAAGATAACTTGGCAGCGAGCACAGATACGCAGTATTTT
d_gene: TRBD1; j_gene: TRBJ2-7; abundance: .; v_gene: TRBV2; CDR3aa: CASSTGGQGYEQYF; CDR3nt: TGTGCCAGCAGTACTGGGGGACAGGGCTACGAGCAGTACTTC
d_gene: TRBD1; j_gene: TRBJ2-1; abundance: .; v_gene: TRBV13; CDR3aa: CASSSRTGDGNEQFF; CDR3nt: TGTGCCAGCAGCTCGCGGACAGGGGATGGCAATGAGCAGTTCTTC
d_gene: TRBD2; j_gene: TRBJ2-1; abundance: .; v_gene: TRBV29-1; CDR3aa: CSVDIREGLDEQFF; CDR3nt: TGCAGCGTTGATATTCGGGAGGGCCTCGATGAGCAGTTCTTC
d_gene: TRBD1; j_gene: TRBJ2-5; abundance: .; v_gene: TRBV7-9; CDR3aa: CASSQRTGMKETQYF; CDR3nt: TGTGCCAGCAGTCAAAGGACAGGGATGAAGGAGACCCAGTACTTC
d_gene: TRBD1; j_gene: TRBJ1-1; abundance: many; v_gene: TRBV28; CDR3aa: CASSTGGRTEAFF; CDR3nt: TGTGCCAGCAGTACAGGGGGCCGTACTGAAGCTTTCTTT
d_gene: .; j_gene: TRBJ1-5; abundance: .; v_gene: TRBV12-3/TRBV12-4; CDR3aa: CASRPSAVGAGQPQHF; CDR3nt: TGTGCCAGCAGGCCCAGCGCTGTCGGGGCTGGTCAGCCCCAGCATTTT
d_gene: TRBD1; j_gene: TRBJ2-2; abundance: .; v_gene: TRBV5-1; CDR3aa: CASSLSQGDGELFF; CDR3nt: TGCGCCAGCAGCTTGTCACAGGGGGATGGGGAGCTGTTTTTT
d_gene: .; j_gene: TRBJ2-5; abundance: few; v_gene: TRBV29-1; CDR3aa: CSVEVTEETQYF; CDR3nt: TGCAGCGTTGAAGTGACTGAAGAGACCCAGTACTTC
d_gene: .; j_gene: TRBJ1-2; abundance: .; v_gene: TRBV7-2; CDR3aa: CASSLAEGRGGGYTF; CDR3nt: TGTGCCAGCAGCTTAGCGGAGGGTCGGGGCGGTGGCTACACCTTC
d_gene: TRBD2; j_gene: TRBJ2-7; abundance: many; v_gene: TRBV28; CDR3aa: CASSSGGYEQYF; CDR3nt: TGTGCCAGCAGTTCGGGAGGGTACGAGCAGTACTTC
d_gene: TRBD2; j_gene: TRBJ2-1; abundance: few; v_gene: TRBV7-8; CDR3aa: CASRTWGSGRDNEQFF; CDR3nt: TGTGCCAGCAGGACGTGGGGGAGCGGGAGAGACAATGAGCAGTTCTTC
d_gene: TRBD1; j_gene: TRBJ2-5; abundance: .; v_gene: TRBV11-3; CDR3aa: CASSFGTGGIQQETQYF; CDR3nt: TGTGCCAGCAGCTTCGGGACAGGGGGAATCCAACAAGAGACCCAGTACTTC
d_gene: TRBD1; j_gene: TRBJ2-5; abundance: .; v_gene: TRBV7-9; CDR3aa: CASSPRTGGYETQYF; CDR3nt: TGTGCCAGCAGCCCTCGGACAGGGGGCTACGAGACCCAGTACTTC
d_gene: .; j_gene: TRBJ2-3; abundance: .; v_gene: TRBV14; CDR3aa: CASSQVRQDTQYF; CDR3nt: TGTGCCAGCAGCCAGGTCCGACAAGATACGCAGTATTTT
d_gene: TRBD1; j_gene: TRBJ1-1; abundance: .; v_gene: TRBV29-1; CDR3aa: CSVETAGQEAFF; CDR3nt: TGCAGCGTTGAAACAGCGGGACAGGAAGCTTTCTTT
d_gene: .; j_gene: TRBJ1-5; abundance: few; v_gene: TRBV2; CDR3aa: CASSEVRGELQPQHF; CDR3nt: TGTGCCAGCAGTGAAGTACGGGGCGAGCTTCAGCCCCAGCATTTT
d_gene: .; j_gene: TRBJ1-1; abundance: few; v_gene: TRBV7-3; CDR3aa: CASSFGSGGEGEAFF; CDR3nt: TGTGCCAGCAGCTTCGGGTCGGGGGGGGAGGGTGAAGCTTTCTTT
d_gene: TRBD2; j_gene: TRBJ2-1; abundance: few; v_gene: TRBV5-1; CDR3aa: CASSDLAGGPFFF; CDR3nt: TGCGCCAGCAGCGATCTAGCGGGAGGCCCCTTCTTCTTC
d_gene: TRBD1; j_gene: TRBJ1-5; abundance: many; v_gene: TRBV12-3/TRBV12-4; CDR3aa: CASSLRTGGNQPQHF; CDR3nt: TGTGCCAGCAGTTTACGTACAGGGGGGAATCAGCCCCAGCATTTT
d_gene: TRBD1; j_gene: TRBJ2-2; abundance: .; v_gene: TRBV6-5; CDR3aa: CASSYSETGAGELFF; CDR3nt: TGTGCCAGCAGTTACTCCGAGACAGGGGCCGGGGAGCTGTTTTTT
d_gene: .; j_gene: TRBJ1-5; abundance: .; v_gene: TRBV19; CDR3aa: CASSTRPSGLSRQHF; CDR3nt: TGTGCCAGTAGTACCCGGCCATCGGGACTTTCGCGCCAGCATTTT
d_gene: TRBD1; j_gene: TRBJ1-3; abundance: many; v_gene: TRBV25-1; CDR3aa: CASRAQGAGNTIYF; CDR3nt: TGTGCCAGCAGGGCACAGGGGGCTGGAAACACCATATATTTT
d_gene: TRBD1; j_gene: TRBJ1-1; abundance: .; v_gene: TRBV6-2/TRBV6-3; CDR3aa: CASRGRDRAYTEAFF; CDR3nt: TGTGCCAGCAGAGGCCGGGACAGGGCCTACACTGAAGCTTTCTTT
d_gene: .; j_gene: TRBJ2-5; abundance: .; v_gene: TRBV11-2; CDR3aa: CASSLPTAQETQYF; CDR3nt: TGTGCCAGCAGCCTGCCCACGGCCCAAGAGACCCAGTACTTC
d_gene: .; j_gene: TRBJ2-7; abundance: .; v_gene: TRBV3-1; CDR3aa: CASSQHYEQYF; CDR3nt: TGTGCCAGCAGCCAACACTACGAGCAGTACTTC
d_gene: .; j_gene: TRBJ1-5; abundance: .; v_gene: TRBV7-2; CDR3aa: CASSPDGYSNQPQHF; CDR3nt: TGTGCCAGCAGTCCGGACGGTTATAGCAATCAGCCCCAGCATTTT
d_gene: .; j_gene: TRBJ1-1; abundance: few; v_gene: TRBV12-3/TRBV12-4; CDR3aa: CASSTGTSNTEAFF; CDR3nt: TGTGCCAGCAGTACAGGGACCTCGAACACTGAAGCTTTCTTT
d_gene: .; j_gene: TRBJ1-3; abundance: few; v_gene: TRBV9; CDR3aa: CASSVDPKDGNTIYF; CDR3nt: TGTGCCAGCAGCGTAGACCCAAAAGATGGAAACACCATATATTTT
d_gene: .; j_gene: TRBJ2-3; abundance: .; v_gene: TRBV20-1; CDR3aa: CSAGGHRELFADTQYF; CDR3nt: TGCAGTGCCGGGGGCCACAGGGAGTTGTTCGCAGATACGCAGTATTTT
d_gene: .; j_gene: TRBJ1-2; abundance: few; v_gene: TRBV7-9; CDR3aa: CASSRRGLYGYTF; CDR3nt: TGTGCCAGCAGCCGACGGGGCCTCTATGGCTACACCTTC
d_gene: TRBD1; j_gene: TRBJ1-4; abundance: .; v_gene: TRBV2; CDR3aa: CASSRDRGPNEKLFF; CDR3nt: TGTGCCAGCAGCCGCGACAGGGGGCCTAATGAAAAACTGTTTTTT
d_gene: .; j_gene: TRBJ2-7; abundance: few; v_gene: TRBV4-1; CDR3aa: CASSQLASSYEQYF; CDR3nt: TGCGCCAGCAGCCAACTAGCGTCTTCCTACGAGCAGTACTTC
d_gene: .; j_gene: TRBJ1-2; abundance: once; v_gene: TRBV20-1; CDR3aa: CSAQERRVGYTF; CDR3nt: TGCAGTGCCCAAGAACGTCGGGTGGGCTACACCTTC
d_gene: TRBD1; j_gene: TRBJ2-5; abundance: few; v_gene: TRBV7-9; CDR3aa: CASSFVRGRAEETQYF; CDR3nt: TGTGCCAGCAGCTTTGTAAGGGGGCGGGCGGAGGAGACCCAGTACTTC
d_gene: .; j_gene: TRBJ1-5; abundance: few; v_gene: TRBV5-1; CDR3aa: CASSYEGGSNQPQHF; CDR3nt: TGCGCCAGCAGCTACGAGGGGGGGAGCAATCAGCCCCAGCATTTT
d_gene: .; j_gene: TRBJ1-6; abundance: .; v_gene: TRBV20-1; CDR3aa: CSAIGSSYNSPLHF; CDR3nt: TGCAGTGCTATAGGGAGCTCCTATAATTCACCCCTCCACTTT
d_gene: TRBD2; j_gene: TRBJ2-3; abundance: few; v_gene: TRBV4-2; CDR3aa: CASSQGRGGTSTDTQYF; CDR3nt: TGTGCCAGCAGCCAAGGGCGGGGGGGAACTAGCACAGATACGCAGTATTTT
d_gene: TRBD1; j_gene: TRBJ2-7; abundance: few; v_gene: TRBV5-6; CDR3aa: CASSLAPGQGAYEQYF; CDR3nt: TGTGCCAGCAGCTTGGCTCCGGGACAGGGGGCATACGAGCAGTACTTC
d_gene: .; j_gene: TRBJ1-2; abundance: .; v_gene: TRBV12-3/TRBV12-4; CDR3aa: CASSPLSSYGYTF; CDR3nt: TGTGCCAGCAGTCCCCTCAGCTCGTATGGCTACACCTTC
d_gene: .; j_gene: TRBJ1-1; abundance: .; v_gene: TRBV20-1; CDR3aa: CSARDSGSTEAFF; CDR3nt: TGCAGTGCTAGAGATTCGGGGTCCACTGAAGCTTTCTTT
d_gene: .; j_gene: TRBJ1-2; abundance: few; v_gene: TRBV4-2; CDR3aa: CASSQDTAANYGYTF; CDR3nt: TGTGCCAGCAGCCAAGACACGGCCGCTAACTATGGCTACACCTTC
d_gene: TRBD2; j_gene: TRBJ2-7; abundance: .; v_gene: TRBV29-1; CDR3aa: CSVGREAEQYF; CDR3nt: TGCAGCGTAGGGCGGGAGGCCGAGCAGTACTTC
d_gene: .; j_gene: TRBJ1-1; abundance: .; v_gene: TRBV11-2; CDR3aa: CASSLIQGGTEAFF; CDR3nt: TGTGCCAGCAGCTTAATCCAGGGAGGCACTGAAGCTTTCTTT
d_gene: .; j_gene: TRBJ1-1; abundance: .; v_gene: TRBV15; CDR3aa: CATSPPSRHTEAFF; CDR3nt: TGTGCCACCAGCCCCCCTAGCCGGCACACTGAAGCTTTCTTT
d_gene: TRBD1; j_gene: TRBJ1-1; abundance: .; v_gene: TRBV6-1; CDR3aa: CASRWGQTNTEAFF; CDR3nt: TGTGCCAGCAGGTGGGGACAGACGAACACTGAAGCTTTCTTT
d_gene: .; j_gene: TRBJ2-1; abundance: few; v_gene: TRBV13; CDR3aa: CASSSRQVGSYNEQFF; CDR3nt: TGTGCCAGCAGCTCTAGGCAGGTGGGTTCCTACAATGAGCAGTTCTTC
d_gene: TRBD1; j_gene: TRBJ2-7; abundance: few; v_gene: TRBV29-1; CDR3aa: CSVEEGQGVEQYF; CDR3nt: TGCAGCGTTGAAGAAGGACAGGGTGTCGAGCAGTACTTC
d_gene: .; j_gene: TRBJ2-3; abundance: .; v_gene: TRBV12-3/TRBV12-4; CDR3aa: CASSLQEAGLDTQYF; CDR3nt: TGTGCCAGCAGTTTGCAAGAAGCCGGGCTAGATACGCAGTATTTT
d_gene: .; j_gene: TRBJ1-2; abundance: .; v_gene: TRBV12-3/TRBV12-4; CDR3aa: CASSPGQRYGYTF; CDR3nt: TGTGCCAGCAGTCCCGGACAGCGCTATGGCTACACCTTC
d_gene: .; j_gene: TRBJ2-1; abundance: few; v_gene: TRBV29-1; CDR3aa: CSVERGSDNEQFF; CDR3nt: TGCAGCGTTGAAAGGGGTTCAGACAATGAGCAGTTCTTC
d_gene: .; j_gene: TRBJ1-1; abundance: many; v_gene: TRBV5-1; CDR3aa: CASKGDVSDTEAFF; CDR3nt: TGCGCCAGCAAAGGCGATGTGTCGGACACTGAAGCTTTCTTT